This TCR beta chain was captured in a study of T cells after posttransplantation cyclophosphamide. Study-wide results and caveats: Skin or GI-infiltrating T cells shared few TRB sequences with blood.

Comment on this clone: As yet, its antigen is unknown.

A marrow graft followed busulfan-fludarabine conditioning, with cyclophosphamide on days +3 and +4. The germline gives CDR1 MDHEN, CDR2 SYDVKM. The CDR3 covers 14 residues. After removal of 7 bases from V and 5 bases from J, the junction contained 9 bases not matched to a gene. Assay: immunoSEQ multiplex PCR; the TCRdb copy retains only in-frame clones and omits some. The sample consists of some 16,000 clones, 70% to 80% of them appearing once. The source material was CD8+ T cells sorted from PBMCs, sampled roughly 2,000 days after a stem cell transplant with posttransplant cyclophosphamide. V is TRBV28 and J is TRBJ2-7, with 9 nucleotides matching TRBD1. This clonotype originated in a female patient aged 35 to 55 who received an allogeneic stem cell transplant from a related donor, was CMV-positive, and had no GVHD. Part of the T cell pool may stem from the graft donor. CDR3 nucleotides: TGTGCCAGCACCCCCGGGACAGGGTTCCACGAGCAGTACTTC. Protein sequence: CASTPGTGFHEQYF. Drawing the rest from reference TRBV28 and TRBJ2-7, the complete variable domain is DVKVTQSSRYLVKRTGEKVFLECVQDMDHENMFWYRQDPGLGLRLIYFSYDVKMKEKGDIPEGYSVSREKKERFSLILESASTNQTSMYLCASTPGTGFHEQYFGPGTRLTVT.